Listed below are T cell receptor beta chains from one sample, sequenced in a study of OX40 agonist ivuxolimab in advanced cancers. Assay: immunoSEQ multiplex PCR; the TCRdb copy retains only in-frame clones and omits some. This sample has tens of thousands of clones, with roughly 94% found just once. This specimen was CD4+ or CD8+ T cells sorted from blood, taken in a trial of the OX40 agonist ivuxolimab. Receptors were obtained from an adult with an advanced solid tumor such as melanoma, head and neck, liver or kidney cancer. Both conserved end residues are part of each CDR3. D genes are given only for firm matches. Clone sizes are given selectively: once, few, many, or a class where the clone is expanded.

size	V	D	J	DNA	CDR3
-	TRBV6-5	TRBD2	TRBJ2-5	TGTGCCAGCGGGGGGAGCGGGGGGCTTCAAGAGACCCAGTACTTC	CASGGSGGLQETQYF
-	TRBV10-1	-	TRBJ1-1	TGCGCCAGCAGTGAGGGGGGTAAAGCTTTCTTT	CASSEGGKAFF
once	TRBV6-5	-	TRBJ2-5	TGTGCCAGCAGTTACTCCCCGTACGGTCCCGAGACCCAGTACTTC	CASSYSPYGPETQYF
-	TRBV7-2	-	TRBJ2-5	TGTGCCAGCAGCCCCGGGGGCAGACAAGAGACCCAGTACTTC	CASSPGGRQETQYF
-	TRBV6-1	TRBD2	TRBJ2-1	TGTGCCACCCGACTAGCGGGAGGGTCCAATGAGCAGTTCTTC	CATRLAGGSNEQFF
-	TRBV5-6	-	TRBJ2-5	TGTGCCAGCAGCTTGATCGGAGAGACCCAGTACTTC	CASSLIGETQYF
-	TRBV4-2	-	TRBJ2-7	TGTGCCAGCAGCCAAGGGAAGGGGTTGTACTACGAGCAGTACTTC	CASSQGKGLYYEQYF
once	TRBV19	TRBD1	TRBJ2-7	TGTGCCAGTAGTATGGGGACAGGGGGATACGAGCAGTACTTC	CASSMGTGGYEQYF
-	TRBV7-9	TRBD1	TRBJ1-4	TGTGCCAGTGATCAGGACAGGGGGCTAAGGGCTAATGAAAAACTGTTTTTT	CASDQDRGLRANEKLFF
-	TRBV28	-	TRBJ2-1	TGTGCCAGTAAAGAGGGTGTGGGACGAAACTCCTACAATGAGCAGTTCTTC	CASKEGVGRNSYNEQFF
-	TRBV27	-	TRBJ2-7	TGTGCCAGCAGTTTAGGTCCCAGTACCTACGAGCAGTACTTC	CASSLGPSTYEQYF
-	TRBV27	-	TRBJ2-7	TGTGCCAGCAGTTTATTTTGGGGGGATAGGCCCTACGAGCAGTACTTC	CASSLFWGDRPYEQYF
-	TRBV18	TRBD2	TRBJ2-3	TGTGCCAGCTCACCCTACGAACCGGGACTAGCGACAGATACGCAGTATTTT	CASSPYEPGLATDTQYF
few	TRBV9	-	TRBJ1-3	TGTGCCAGCAGCTTCGGGACCGGCTCTGGAAACACCATATATTTT	CASSFGTGSGNTIYF
-	TRBV5-6	-	TRBJ2-2	TGTGCCAGCAGCTTGGTAAGGACGAACACCGGGGAGCTGTTTTTT	CASSLVRTNTGELFF
-	TRBV7-2	TRBD2	TRBJ2-3	TGTGCCAGCAGCCGCGCAGGGGCGGGGGGGATCACAGATACGCAGTATTTT	CASSRAGAGGITDTQYF
-	TRBV29-1	-	TRBJ1-1	TGCAGCGTTGTGAAGGGAACTGAAGCTTTCTTT	CSVVKGTEAFF
-	TRBV6-5	-	TRBJ2-7	TGTGCCAGCAGTTCACTCCGGGCCTCAGGCGAGCAGTACTTC	CASSSLRASGEQYF
-	TRBV29-1	-	TRBJ2-7	TGCAGCGTTCTGGTAGGGCGGGAGTACTTC	CSVLVGREYF
-	TRBV13	-	TRBJ2-7	TGTGCCAGCAGCTTGGGGGGGGCCTCCTACGAGCAGTACTTC	CASSLGGASYEQYF
-	TRBV19	-	TRBJ2-7	TGTGCCAGTAGTATAGCCGGACAAATCGAGCAGTACTTC	CASSIAGQIEQYF
-	TRBV7-2	-	TRBJ2-1	TGTGCCAGCAGCCCAGAAACCTACAATGAGCAGTTCTTC	CASSPETYNEQFF
-	TRBV7-8	TRBD1	TRBJ1-1	TGTGCCAGCAGCCCCAGGGGGATGAACACTGAAGCTTTCTTT	CASSPRGMNTEAFF
once	TRBV9	-	TRBJ2-1	TGTGCCAGCAGCACTCACCAGAGCTCCTACAATGAGCAGTTCTTC	CASSTHQSSYNEQFF
-	TRBV7-3	-	TRBJ2-3	TGTGCCAGCAGCTTAATGGGGATCGACACAGATACGCAGTATTTT	CASSLMGIDTDTQYF
-	TRBV9	TRBD2	TRBJ2-7	TGTGCCAGCAGCGTAGCGGGGGGGGCGAGCGAGCAGTACTTC	CASSVAGGASEQYF
-	TRBV6-5	-	TRBJ2-1	TGTGCCAGCAGTCGTAACCTGGTCTACAATGAGCAGTTCTTC	CASSRNLVYNEQFF